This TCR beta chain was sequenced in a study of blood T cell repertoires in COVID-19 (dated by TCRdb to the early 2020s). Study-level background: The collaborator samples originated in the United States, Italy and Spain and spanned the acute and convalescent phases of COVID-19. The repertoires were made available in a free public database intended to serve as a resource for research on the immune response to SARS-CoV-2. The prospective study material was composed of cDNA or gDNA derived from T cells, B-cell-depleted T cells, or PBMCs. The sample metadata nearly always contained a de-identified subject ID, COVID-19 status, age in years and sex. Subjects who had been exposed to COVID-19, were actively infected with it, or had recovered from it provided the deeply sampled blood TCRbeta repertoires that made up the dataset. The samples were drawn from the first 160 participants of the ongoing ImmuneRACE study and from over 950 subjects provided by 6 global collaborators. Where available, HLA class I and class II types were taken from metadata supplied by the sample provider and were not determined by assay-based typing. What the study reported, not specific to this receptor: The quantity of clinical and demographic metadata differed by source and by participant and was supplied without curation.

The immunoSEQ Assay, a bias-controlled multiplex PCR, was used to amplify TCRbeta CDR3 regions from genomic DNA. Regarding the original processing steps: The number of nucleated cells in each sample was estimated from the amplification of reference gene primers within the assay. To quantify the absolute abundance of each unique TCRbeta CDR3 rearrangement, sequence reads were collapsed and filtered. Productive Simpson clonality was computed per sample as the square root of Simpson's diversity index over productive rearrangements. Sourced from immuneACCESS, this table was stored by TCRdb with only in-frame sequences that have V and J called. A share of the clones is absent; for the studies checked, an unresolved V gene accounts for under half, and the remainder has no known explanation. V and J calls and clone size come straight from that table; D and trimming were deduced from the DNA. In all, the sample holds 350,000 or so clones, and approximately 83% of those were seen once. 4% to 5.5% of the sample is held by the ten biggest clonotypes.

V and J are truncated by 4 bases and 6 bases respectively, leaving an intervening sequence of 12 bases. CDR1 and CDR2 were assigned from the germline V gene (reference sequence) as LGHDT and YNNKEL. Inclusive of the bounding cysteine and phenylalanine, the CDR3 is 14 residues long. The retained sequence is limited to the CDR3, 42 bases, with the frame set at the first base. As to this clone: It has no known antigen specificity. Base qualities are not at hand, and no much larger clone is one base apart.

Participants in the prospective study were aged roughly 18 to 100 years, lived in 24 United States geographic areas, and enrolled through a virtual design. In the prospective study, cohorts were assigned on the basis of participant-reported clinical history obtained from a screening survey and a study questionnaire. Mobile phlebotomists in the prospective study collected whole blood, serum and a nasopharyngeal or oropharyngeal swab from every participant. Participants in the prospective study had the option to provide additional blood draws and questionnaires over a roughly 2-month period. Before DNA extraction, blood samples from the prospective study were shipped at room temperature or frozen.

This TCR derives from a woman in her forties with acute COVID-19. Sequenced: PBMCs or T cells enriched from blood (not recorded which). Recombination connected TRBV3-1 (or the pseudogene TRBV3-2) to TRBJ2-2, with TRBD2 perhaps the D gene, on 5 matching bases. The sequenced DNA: TGTGCCAGCAGCCCGGCGGGCTATCCCGGGGAGCTGTTTTTT. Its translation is CASSPAGYPGELFF.